The clone carrying this T cell receptor beta chain has only a few counts. As yet, its antigen is unknown. This sample was included in a study of blood T cells in healthy people across ages. Study-wide points: Roughly linearly, TCR beta diversity per million T cells fell as age increased.

Germline lookup yields CDR1 DFQATT and CDR2 SNEGSKA (reference sequence). This CDR3 has 14 residues. V gave up 5 bases and J gave up 5 bases, with 13 bases separating them. Next came a second PCR, run for about 7 to 12 cycles, which used a sample-barcoded 5' primer along with a J-beta primer mix. TCRdb re-derived calls from the 5' RACE reads in MiXCR, one entry per CDR3 protein. The sample shows about 650,000 distinct CDR3 sequences, 32% of them seen only once. It was approximately 9 milliliters of peripheral blood that were drawn from each donor. The specimen sequenced was blood. This receptor was identified in a woman of 80 years or more in good health. The rearrangement joins TRBV20-1 to TRBJ1-6, with a possible D match to TRBD1 (6 bases). CDR3 DNA: TGCAGTGCTCCAAGGACAGCAGATAATTCACCCCTCCACTTT. It encodes CSAPRTADNSPLHF.